Each of the 31 T cell receptor beta chains below was sequenced from the same sample in a study of T cells in tumors after PD-1 blockade. Profiling relied on immunoSEQ multiplex PCR, and the TCRdb table lists in-frame clones only, not all of them. The profile shows 20,000 to 25,000 clones, about 77% of them singletons. The sample in question was PBMCs, obtained before anti-PD-1 treatment. The receptors shown here come from a human donor with basal cell carcinoma.

This clone was found once. This sequence joins TRBV6-5 and TRBJ1-1, with D possibly being TRBD1 (6 bases). There are 14 residues in the CDR3. In germline, CDR1 is MNHEY, CDR2 SVGAGI. The V end was cut by 7 bases, the J end by 1 base, with 13 bases between. CDR3 in amino acids: CASKKGGSNTEAFF. The CDR3 nucleotides read TGTGCCAGCAAAAAGGGGGGGTCGAACACTGAAGCTTTCTTT.

The V and J genes are TRBV27 and TRBJ1-1; TRBD1 might be the D (5 bases). Germline V gene lookup returns CDR1 MNHEY and CDR2 SMNVEV (reference sequence). Trimming pared 4 bases from V and 11 bases from J, leaving 11 bases between. This CDR3 has 11 residues. The CDR3 bases are TGTGCCAGCAGTTCCTTCAGGGCCGCTTTCTTT. It encodes CASSSFRAAFF.

The chain couples TRBV7-9 to TRBJ2-1; TRBD1 aligns across 8 bases. The V segment lost 5 bases and the J segment 6 bases; nucleotides outside the gene matches: 3. This CDR3 contains 13 residues. Germline V gene sequence: CDR1 SEHNR, CDR2 FQNEAQ (reference sequence). DNA for the CDR3: TGTGCCAGCAGCGGACAGGGTGGCAATGAGCAGTTCTTC. Translated: CASSGQGGNEQFF.

In nucleotides, the CDR3 is TGTGCCGCCAGGGGACAGGGAGCAGATACGCAGTATTTT. It is translated as CAARGQGADTQYF. This chain links TRBV6-5 with TRBJ2-3, with 9 bases identical to TRBD1. Trimming cost V 11 bases and J 4 bases; bases outside gene matches: 7. Germline V gene lookup returns CDR1 MNHEY and CDR2 SVGAGI. The CDR3 has 13 residues.

The rearrangement joins TRBV19 to TRBJ2-7; the D is unclear. The CDR3 loop spans 13 amino acids. V was cut by 11 bases and J by 4 bases, with 18 bases left in between. CDR1 is LNHDA and CDR2 is SQIVND in the germline V gene (reference sequence). The CDR3 spells CAQVQLVGYEQYF. Here the CDR3 DNA reads TGTGCCCAGGTCCAATTGGTGGGTTACGAGCAGTACTTC.

This rearrangement joins TRBV24-1 to TRBJ2-6; the D gene is possibly TRBD1 (6 bases). Germline CDR1 and CDR2: KGHDR and SFDVKD. CDR3 length: 16 amino acids. The germline V and J ends were trimmed by 5 bases and 4 bases, with 14 bases remaining between them. The CDR3 here is CATSGDTGYGANVLTF. The CDR3 bases are TGTGCCACCAGTGGAGACACAGGGTACGGGGCCAACGTCCTGACTTTC.

J is TRBJ2-2 and V is TRBV7-6; 8 positions match TRBD2. The CDR3 has 15 residues. V lost 6 bases, J lost 5 bases, and 8 bases stayed unmatched. Germline CDR1 and CDR2: SGHVS and FNYEAQ. CDR3 protein: CASRRLAGRTGELFF. In DNA, the CDR3 is TGTGCCAGCAGGCGTTTAGCGGGAAGGACCGGGGAGCTGTTTTTT.

The V gene is TRBV6-5, the J gene TRBJ2-3, with D possibly TRBD2 on 7 matching bases. CDR3 length: 15 residues. Germline assignment: CDR1 MNHEY and CDR2 SVGAGI. The V end was cut by 3 bases, the J end by 4 bases, with 14 bases between. CDR3: CASSYWGGAADTQYF. In DNA, the CDR3 is TGTGCCAGCAGTTATTGGGGGGGGGCAGCAGATACGCAGTATTTT.

The rearrangement links TRBV11-1 to TRBJ2-5, with 9 nucleotides matching TRBD1. The CDR3 consists of 15 residues. Germline CDR1 is SGHAT and CDR2 is FQDESV (reference sequence). In DNA, the CDR3 is TGTCTACCGGACCCGGGACAGGGCCGCCAAGAGACCCAGTACTTC. Its translation is CLPDPGQGRQETQYF.

The V and J genes are TRBV6-6 and TRBJ2-2, with 7 bases that match TRBD1. The V and J ends lost 4 bases and 3 bases, in that order; junction bases with no gene match: 8. The CDR3 contains 16 residues. Germline V CDR1 and CDR2: MNHNY, SVGAGI (reference sequence). In DNA form, the CDR3 reads TGTGCCAGCAGTTTTCGGACAGGCTCGGACACCGGGGAGCTGTTTTTT. Translation: CASSFRTGSDTGELFF.

J is TRBJ1-3 and V is TRBV7-2; TRBD1 is a possible D gene (5 bases). V was trimmed by 3 bases and J by 3 bases, leaving 15 bases between them. Germline V gene lookup returns CDR1 SGHTA and CDR2 FQGNSA. The CDR3 consists of 16 residues. The CDR3, as DNA: TGTGCCAGCAGCTTGGTGTCTGGGGCCCTTGGAAACACCATATATTTT. It codes for CASSLVSGALGNTIYF. Supplemented by reference TRBV7-2 and TRBJ1-3, the full variable domain reads GAGVSQSPSNKVTEKGKDVELRCDPISGHTALYWYRQSLGQGLEFLIYFQGNSAPDKSGLPSDRFSAERTGGSVSTLTIQRTQQEDSAVYLCASSLVSGALGNTIYFGEGSWLTVV.

The CDR3 is CASSLTSGGQGAYEQYF. For the CDR3, the DNA is TGCGCCAGCAGCTTAACTTCGGGGGGACAGGGGGCCTACGAGCAGTACTTC. V gene TRBV5-1 combines with J gene TRBJ2-7, with 11 positions matching TRBD1. The CDR3 extends over 17 amino acids. Trimming removed 2 bases from V and 2 bases from J; junction bases left unmatched: 9. CDR1 and CDR2 from the germline V gene are SGHRS and YFSETQ.

The V and J genes are TRBV6-6 and TRBJ2-5; possible D gene TRBD1, 5 bases. The ends were cut back, 2 bases at V and 4 bases at J, with 8 bases in the middle. The CDR3 is made up of 13 amino acids. Germline V gene lookup returns CDR1 MNHNY and CDR2 SVGAGI (reference sequence). The CDR3 region is CASSYGRVETQYF. The CDR3 bases are TGTGCCAGCAGTTACGGCAGGGTAGAGACCCAGTACTTC.

This chain connects TRBV10-3 to TRBJ1-2, with D hard to call. V lost 3 bases, J lost 8 bases, and 19 bases lay in between. The V gene's germline CDR1 is ENHRY and CDR2 SYGVKD. The CDR3 totals 15 residues. CDR3 loop: CAISDSGQPEGGYTF. As DNA, the CDR3 is TGTGCCATCAGTGATTCGGGTCAGCCGGAGGGCGGCTACACCTTC.

This clone appeared once. CDR3: CASSWSGSGSYEQYF. The CDR3 DNA reads TGCGCCAGCAGTTGGAGCGGGAGTGGGTCCTACGAGCAGTACTTC. V usage is TRBV10-2 and J usage is TRBJ2-7; TRBD2 matches at 8 bases. Trimming cost V 5 bases and J 1 base; bases outside gene matches: 7. The CDR3 loop spans 15 amino acids. Germline V CDR1 and CDR2: WSHSY, SAAADI.

This chain connects TRBV5-4 to TRBJ2-7; 8 bases line up with TRBD2. Germline lookup yields CDR1 SGHNT and CDR2 YYREEE (reference sequence). This CDR3 has 14 amino acids. V lost 6 bases to trimming and J lost 5 bases; unmatched junction nucleotides: 10. In DNA, the CDR3 is TGTGCCAGCAAGGCGTCTAGCGGGTCCCACGAGCAGTACTTC. Its translation is CASKASSGSHEQYF.

The chain recombines TRBV5-1 with TRBJ2-5; D may match TRBD1 or TRBD2 (5 bases each). Trimming stripped 2 bases from V and 1 base from J, with 12 bases between. Looked up from germline, CDR1 is SGHRS and CDR2 is YFSETQ. The CDR3 covers 15 residues. The CDR3 sequence: CASSFEGRVQETQYF. CDR3 DNA: TGCGCCAGCAGCTTCGAGGGACGGGTCCAAGAGACCCAGTACTTC.

The V gene is TRBV5-4, the J gene TRBJ2-7; 9 bases fit TRBD2. The V and J ends lost 1 base and 6 bases, in that order; junction bases with no gene match: 11. CDR1 is SGHNT and CDR2 is YYREEE in the germline V gene (reference sequence). The CDR3 contains 16 residues. CDR3 residues: CASSLLSGSSSGEQYF. The CDR3 DNA reads as TGTGCCAGCAGCTTGCTTAGCGGGAGTTCCAGTGGCGAGCAGTACTTC.

The V call is TRBV29-1, the J call TRBJ2-7; D is ambiguous. V was cut by 5 bases and J by 2 bases, with 16 bases left in between. Germline CDR1 SQVTM, CDR2 ANQGSEA. CDR3 length: 14 amino acids. In DNA, the CDR3 is TGCAGCGTTACTCCTGCGGCGACCCCCTACGAGCAGTACTTC. It encodes CSVTPAATPYEQYF.

This clone was detected a few times. The rearrangement links TRBV18 to TRBJ2-1; D call uncertain. Per the germline V gene, CDR1 is KGHSH and CDR2 is LQKENI. CDR3 length: 11 amino acids. The V end was cut by 6 bases, the J end by 12 bases, with 12 bases between. CDR3 in amino acids: CASSPTYGQFF. CDR3 in DNA: TGTGCCAGCTCGCCTACATATGGGCAGTTCTTC.

The V and J genes are TRBV20-1 and TRBJ2-1, with 7 positions matching TRBD2. The CDR3 is 15 residues long. Trimming removed 3 bases from V and 8 bases from J; junction bases left unmatched: 13. Germline lookup yields CDR1 DFQATT and CDR2 SNEGSKA (reference sequence). The CDR3 region is CSASNALAGIDEQFF. Here the CDR3 DNA reads TGCAGTGCTAGTAATGCATTAGCGGGTATTGATGAGCAGTTCTTC.

The rearrangement uses TRBV12-3 or TRBV12-4 and TRBJ2-3; 10 bases agree with TRBD2. This CDR3 has 12 amino acids. V trimming: 8 bases; J trimming: 5 bases; junction bases outside the gene matches: 1. The CDR3 protein is CASSSGGDTQYF. Here the CDR3 DNA reads TGTGCCAGCTCTAGCGGGGGAGATACGCAGTATTTT.

The CDR3 DNA is TGTGCCAGCAGTGCGTCCGCGGGAGAAGGCACAGATACGCAGTATTTT. It encodes CASSASAGEGTDTQYF. V is TRBV6-4 and J is TRBJ2-3; 7 nucleotides align to TRBD2. With 4 bases clipped from V and 1 base from J, the junction kept 8 bases outside the gene matches. From germline, CDR1 is MRHNA and CDR2 SNTAGT. This CDR3 comprises 16 residues.

This chain uses TRBV6-5 with TRBJ1-2; possibly TRBD1 for D (5 bases). Germline V gives CDR1 MNHEY, CDR2 SVGAGI. The CDR3 is made up of 12 amino acids. Trimming pared 10 bases from V and 3 bases from J, leaving 12 bases between. The CDR3 DNA reads as TGTGCCACCAGAACAGGTTACTATGGCTACACCTTC. This sequence encodes CATRTGYYGYTF.

CDR3 in amino acids: CASSVGTSKRDTQYF. CDR3 coding DNA: TGTGCCAGCAGCGTCGGGACTAGTAAAAGGGATACGCAGTATTTT. The V and J genes are TRBV7-2 and TRBJ2-3, with 8 bases matching TRBD2. This CDR3 has 15 amino acids. With 5 bases clipped from V and 6 bases from J, the junction kept 10 bases outside the gene matches. Germline CDR1 reads SGHTA; CDR2 reads FQGNSA.

The V call is TRBV10-1, the J call TRBJ2-1; 15 bases are a match to TRBD2. The CDR3 runs 18 residues. CDR1 is WNHNN and CDR2 is SYGVQD in the germline V gene (reference sequence). J was trimmed by 10 bases and V by 3 bases; bases with no gene match: 13. CDR3 residues: CASSDHPPGTSGRQEQFF. The CDR3 coding sequence is TGCGCCAGCAGTGATCACCCTCCCGGGACTAGCGGGAGGCAAGAGCAGTTCTTC.

This chain uses TRBV12-5 with TRBJ1-6; no firm D call. The CDR3 totals 12 residues. CDR1 and CDR2 from the germline V gene are LGHNT and FRNRAP. V lost 7 bases, J lost 14 bases, and 15 bases lay in between. The CDR3 coding sequence is TGTGCTAGTGAACTGGACGGTTCGGCCCTCCACTTT. Translating it yields CASELDGSALHF.

V usage is TRBV6-1 and J usage is TRBJ2-5; D remains unclear. The ends were cut back, 0 bases at V and 1 base at J, with 6 bases in the middle. Per the germline V gene, CDR1 is MNHNS and CDR2 is SASEGT. The CDR3 contains 14 residues. In DNA, the CDR3 is TGTGCCAGCAGTGAAGCTGGCTTCCAAGAGACCCAGTACTTC. Its protein is CASSEAGFQETQYF.

The gene calls are TRBV14 and TRBJ1-1; no reliable D call. The CDR3 is 14 residues long. Germline CDR1 reads SGHDN; CDR2 reads FVKESK. The V end was cut by 2 bases, the J end by 5 bases, with 12 bases between. The CDR3 protein is CASSQSRFGTEAFF. DNA of the CDR3: TGTGCCAGCAGCCAATCACGATTCGGGACTGAAGCTTTCTTT.

J is TRBJ2-3 and V is TRBV3-1 (or the pseudogene TRBV3-2); D not resolved. The CDR3 extends over 12 amino acids. In germline, CDR1 is LGHDT, CDR2 YNNKEL (reference sequence). V lost 0 bases to trimming and J lost 5 bases, with 3 bases between them. Here the CDR3 DNA reads TGTGCCAGCAGCCAAGACATAGATACGCAGTATTTT. The encoded protein is CASSQDIDTQYF.

In this sample, this clone turned up once. V is TRBV13 and J is TRBJ1-4; the D gene is possibly TRBD1 (5 bases). V was trimmed by 5 bases and J by 5 bases, leaving 15 bases between them. This CDR3 comprises 15 residues. CDR1 PRHDT and CDR2 FYEKMQ come from the germline V gene (reference sequence). CDR3 residues: CASSRGTSLNEKLFF. The CDR3 region has the DNA TGTGCCAGCAGCCGCGGGACCTCCTTAAATGAAAAACTGTTTTTT.